The rows below give T cell receptor beta chains drawn from one sample of a study of human T cells and chemical hapten exposure. Each CDR3 protein gets one entry after TCRdb re-called the RACE reads with MiXCR. The sample has more than 100,000 distinct CDR3 sequences, roughly an eighth seen once. Sequenced here: whole blood, sampled in connection with sensitization to the hapten diphenylcyclopropenone (DPC). These receptor sequences come from a man between 18 and 29 years old with alopecia areata. Some clones in this sample may be carry-over from other donors' samples. Each CDR3 is given with its conserved first and last residue. Fields, in order: clone size, J gene, V gene, CDR3 protein. For some rows the clone size is stated as once, few or many, or as a class when expanded; others skip it.

few,TRBJ1-1,TRBV21-1,CASSEVDGTNTEAFF
NA,TRBJ2-5,TRBV18,CASSPGLALYQETQYF
NA,TRBJ2-6,TRBV11-2,CASRTLANNVLTF
few,TRBJ1-5,TRBV28,CASSGGLTQHF
few,TRBJ1-2,TRBV12-3/TRBV12-4,CASRPIGYTF
many,TRBJ2-3,TRBV6-2/TRBV6-3,CASSYGIFSDTQYF
NA,TRBJ1-1,TRBV29-1,CSCDRASAEAFF
few,TRBJ1-6,TRBV2,CASRQGSSYNSPLHF
few,TRBJ2-4,TRBV9,CASSGGKEAKNIQYF
NA,TRBJ2-5,TRBV24-1,CATSDRGKETQYF
NA,TRBJ2-3,TRBV12-3/TRBV12-4,CASRVFTDTQYF
few,TRBJ1-1,TRBV18,CASSPVERHTEAFF
NA,TRBJ1-4,TRBV7-6,CASRRGYEKLFF
NA,TRBJ2-2,TRBV15,CATSRDRGVGELFF
NA,TRBJ2-2,TRBV12-3/TRBV12-4,CASSLLPGTGELFF
NA,TRBJ1-1,TRBV2,CGGTEAFF
many,TRBJ2-7,TRBV6-5,CASSYSAGTGQYF
NA,TRBJ2-3,TRBV7-7,CASSLVPGSTDTQYF
NA,TRBJ2-7,TRBV5-6,CASSAPGRLSSYEQYF
many,TRBJ2-5,TRBV6-5,CASTPRRSGGTQETQYF
NA,TRBJ1-2,TRBV19,CASSLRGDYGYTF
NA,TRBJ2-2,TRBV27,CASGQGGTGELFF